The clone carrying this T cell receptor (beta chain) occurred a few times. The antigen is undetermined. The sample is drawn from a study of T-cell memory formation after mild COVID-19. Overall study context: The two donors had largely donor-specific TCR clusters.

Constant-segment-primed 5'RACE gave TCR alpha and TCR beta cDNA libraries with sample barcodes and UMIs. TCRdb used MiXCR to reprocess the 5' RACE reads, holding one entry per CDR3 protein. The data contain more than 250,000 distinct CDR3 sequences, about a sixth of them seen just once; the ten biggest clones take up 23%. Trimming cost V 2 bases and J 4 bases, with 9 bases left between them. Germline CDR1 reads SGDLS; CDR2 reads YYNGEE. There are 13 residues in the CDR3. General study points: CD4+ clones that contracted lay mainly in CM and EM; CD8+ ones lay in EMRA.

Sequenced sample: PBMCs or a T cell subset sorted from them (not recorded which). V is TRBV9 and J is TRBJ1-1, with no clear D. This receptor was taken from a man aged 18-30 years who had mild COVID-19 (a few samples of this study predate the infection). Cell type and time point are not known. The CDR3 is CASSVFSGTEAFF. CDR3 in DNA: TGTGCCAGCAGCGTCTTTAGTGGCACTGAAGCTTTCTTT.